The 3 T cell receptor beta chains below were found in one sample sequenced in a study of neoadjuvant nivolumab and ipilimumab in lung cancer. Sequencing used immunoSEQ multiplex PCR; TCRdb keeps in-frame clones, though not all of them. Counted here are about 3,300 clones, about nine tenths occurring once; the ten biggest clones make up about 2%. The starting material was tumor tissue, obtained after neoadjuvant nivolumab, alone or with ipilimumab, at or shortly before surgery. These receptors came from an adult with non-small cell lung cancer.

V gene TRBV6-5 combines with J gene TRBJ1-5, with 10 bases that match TRBD1. V lost 4 bases and J lost 6; bases outside the gene matches: 6. Per the germline V gene, CDR1 is MNHEY and CDR2 is SVGAGI. This CDR3 has 15 amino acids. The CDR3 protein is CASSSGQGFRQPQHF. Written as DNA, the CDR3 is TGTGCCAGCAGTTCGGGACAGGGGTTTCGTCAGCCCCAGCATTTT.

The chain joins TRBV7-9 to TRBJ2-7; 8 bases are a match to TRBD1. Germline V CDR1 and CDR2: SEHNR, FQNEAQ (reference sequence). The CDR3 spans 14 residues. Germline trimming cut 5 bases from V and 3 bases from J; bases unmatched to any gene: 6. CDR3 sequence (DNA): TGTGCCAGCAGCCGGACAGGGTACTACTACGAGCAGTACTTC. This gives the protein CASSRTGYYYEQYF.

A single count supports this clone. The CDR3 loop reads CASSPVAGSNTGELFF. The CDR3 region has the DNA TGTGCCAGCTCACCAGTGGCAGGATCGAACACCGGGGAGCTGTTTTTT. This sequence joins TRBV18 and TRBJ2-2; D gene unclear. The germline V gene encodes CDR1 KGHSH and CDR2 LQKENI. This CDR3 is 16 amino acids long. The V end was cut by 2 bases, the J end by 0 bases, with 10 bases between.